This T cell receptor beta chain was documented in a study of blood T cell repertoires in COVID-19. Assay: immunoSEQ multiplex PCR; the TCRdb copy retains only in-frame clones and omits some. The sample has over 400,000 clones, about 89% seen once. A Seattle source enrolled patients during active infection and followed them longitudinally. This CDR3 is built from 14 residues. The ends lost 5 bases at V and 2 bases at J; junction bases unmatched: 4. Per germline, CDR1 SGHVS and CDR2 FQNEAQ. This clone was counted a single time. The V gene is TRBV7-8, the J gene TRBJ2-3; 7 bases are a match to TRBD2. This clonotype originated in a woman in her 50s with COVID-19, enrolled during active disease. The sequenced sample was peripheral blood. The CDR3 DNA sequence: TGTGCCAGCAGCCCTGGGGGGGTCACAGATACGCAGTATTTT. Its protein is CASSPGGVTDTQYF. The entire variable domain, with the rest obtained from reference TRBV7-8 and TRBJ2-3, is as follows: GAGVSQSPRYKVAKRGQDVALRCDPISGHVSLFWYQQALGQGPEFLTYFQNEAQLDKSGLPSDRFFAERPEGSVSTLKIQRTQQEDSAVYLCASSPGGVTDTQYFGPGTRLTVL.